This TCR beta chain stems from a study of response to subunit inactivated influenza vaccine. Regarding the study as a whole: Authors suggested seasonal influenza vaccinations each recruit few new T cells.

Note on this clonotype: Antigen specificity is unknown.

TCRdb re-derived calls from the RT-PCR reads in MiXCR, one entry per CDR3 protein. The table records around 300,000 distinct CDR3 sequences, around 22% of them present only once. The germline V gene encodes CDR1 MNHEY and CDR2 SVGEGT. The V segment lost 0 bases and the J segment 9 bases; nucleotides outside the gene matches: 7. The CDR3 runs to 16 residues. V gene TRBV6-2 or TRBV6-3 combines with J gene TRBJ1-6; TRBD1 agrees at 8 bases. The sequences come from PBMCs from blood, collected 21 months after vaccination. The TCR was taken from a man aged 50 to 69 who received an inactivated influenza vaccine. CDR3 protein: CASSYSGQGARSPLHF. The CDR3 nucleotides read TGTGCCAGCAGTTACTCGGGGCAGGGGGCCCGTTCACCCCTCCACTTT.